The entry that follows covers one T cell receptor (beta chain) sequence. This specimen includes other DNA sequences encoding the same CDR3. This entry belongs to a study of blood T cell repertoires in COVID-19. Clones were read by immunoSEQ multiplex PCR, and TCRdb kept only the in-frame ones, dropping some. The data hold fewer than 350,000 clones, with 85% observed a single time. The CDR3 is 14 residues long. V lost 3 bases and J lost 5; bases outside the gene matches: 5. From germline, CDR1 is SGHRS and CDR2 YFSETQ. The source of this sequence is a woman between 25 and 40 years old who had been exposed to COVID-19. Source material: PBMCs or T cells enriched from blood (not recorded which). The V and J genes are TRBV5-1 and TRBJ2-5; 9 bases match TRBD1. The CDR3 nucleotides are TGCGCCAGCAGCTCGGGACAGGGTCGGGAGACCCAGTACTTC. Protein product: CASSSGQGRETQYF.